Listed here are 3 T cell receptor beta chains from one sample, sequenced in a study of blood T cell repertoires in COVID-19. Here immunoSEQ multiplex PCR was the method, and the copy in TCRdb shows in-frame clones only, minus some. The sample holds approximately 270,000 clones, around 90% seen once. Sequences were obtained from PBMCs or T cells enriched from blood (not recorded which). Source of these receptors: a human donor in a cohort exposed to, infected with or recovered from COVID-19 (not recorded which). The donor label of this sample is uncertain.

The chain employs TRBV9 and TRBJ1-1; no clear D gene. Deletions cut 0 bases from V and 4 bases from J, with 7 bases between. CDR3 size: 13 residues. Germline V lookup: CDR1 SGDLS, CDR2 YYNGEE. The CDR3 protein is CASSVDGLTEAFF. DNA of the CDR3: TGTGCCAGCAGCGTAGATGGACTCACTGAAGCTTTCTTT.

This rearrangement joins TRBV19 to TRBJ2-7; a weak D match, TRBD1 (5 bases). V was cut by 0 bases and J by 3 bases, with 15 bases left in between. Germline assignment: CDR1 LNHDA and CDR2 SQIVND (reference sequence). The CDR3 runs to 16 residues. The CDR3 coding sequence is TGTGCCAGTAGTATAGATCCCACAGGTGGATACTACGAGCAGTACTTC. This translates into CASSIDPTGGYYEQYF. Full variable domain (rest looked up from reference TRBV19 and TRBJ2-7): DGGITQSPKYLFRKEGQNVTLSCEQNLNHDAMYWYRQDPGQGLRLIYYSQIVNDFQKGDIAEGYSVSREKKESFPLTVTSAQKNPTAFYLCASSIDPTGGYYEQYFGPGTRLTVT.

The rearrangement links TRBV11-2 to TRBJ2-3, with 13 bases aligning to TRBD2. This CDR3 is 16 amino acids long. The germline CDR1 and CDR2 sequences are SGHAT and FQNNGV. V dropped 4 bases and J dropped 3; count of bases not matched to a gene: 4. CDR3 amino acids: CASSSRTSGGTDTQYF. The CDR3 bases are TGTGCCAGCAGCTCGCGGACTAGCGGGGGAACAGATACGCAGTATTTT.